These 30 T cell receptor beta chains came from one sample sequenced in a study of blood T cells in healthy people across ages. PCR was performed a second time for roughly 7 to 11 cycles using a sample-barcoded 5' primer and a J-beta primer mix. Via MiXCR, TCRdb re-called the 5' RACE reads, giving one row per CDR3 protein. The sample has about 1.1 million distinct CDR3 sequences; about two fifths are singletons. Sequencing input: blood. All receptors derive from a man aged 18-30 years in good health.

V gene TRBV10-3 combines with J gene TRBJ2-2, with 9 nucleotides matching TRBD1. The CDR3 covers 15 residues. Germline lookup yields CDR1 ENHRY and CDR2 SYGVKD. V was clipped by 5 bases and J by 4 bases; unmatched bases: 5. CDR3 in DNA: TGTGCCATCAGTATGGGACAGGGAGGCACCGGGGAGCTGTTTTTT. This translates into CAISMGQGGTGELFF.

Only one count was recorded for this clonotype. This sequence joins TRBV12-5 and TRBJ2-3; TRBD1 aligns across 9 bases. The V gene's germline CDR1 is LGHNT and CDR2 FRNRAP. The CDR3 sequence is 17 residues long. With 1 base clipped from V and 2 bases from J, the junction kept 7 bases outside the gene matches. DNA of the CDR3: TGTGCTAGTGGTTTGGACCGAACAGGGGGCCTCACAGATACGCAGTATTTT. It specifies CASGLDRTGGLTDTQYF. Full variable domain (remainder filled in from reference TRBV12-5 and TRBJ2-3): DARVTQTPRHKVTEMGQEVTMRCQPILGHNTVFWYRQTMMQGLELLAYFRNRAPLDDSGMPKDRFSAEMPDATLATLKIQPSEPRDSAVYFCASGLDRTGGLTDTQYFGPGTRLTVL.

The sample holds a few counts of this clonotype. This rearrangement joins TRBV6-1 to TRBJ2-1; possibly TRBD1 for D (5 bases). V was pared by 6 bases and J by 4 bases, with 10 bases between. The germline CDR1 and CDR2 sequences are MNHNS and SASEGT. The CDR3 length is 13 residues. DNA for the CDR3: TGTGCCAGCAGACAGCAGGGATACAATGAGCAGTTCTTC. This sequence encodes CASRQQGYNEQFF.

This clonotype was seen a handful of times. This sequence joins TRBV25-1 and TRBJ2-1; 7 positions match TRBD2. The CDR3 spans 15 residues. The junction had 8 bases not matched to a gene; V was cut back by 5 bases and J by 4 bases. Germline V gives CDR1 MGHDK, CDR2 SYGVNS. As DNA, the CDR3 is TGTGCCAGCAGTTCCGGGGGGACCTTATACAATGAGCAGTTCTTC. It translates to CASSSGGTLYNEQFF.

This clonotype was observed a few times. The J gene is TRBJ2-5, the V gene TRBV29-1, with unresolved D. The CDR3 consists of 12 residues. Germline loops: CDR1 SQVTM, CDR2 ANQGSEA. The V and J ends lost 3 bases and 6 bases respectively, with 11 bases between them. Here the CDR3 reads CSVEDGWKTQYF. CDR3 DNA: TGCAGCGTTGAGGACGGGTGGAAGACCCAGTACTTC.

This clonotype was counted a few times. The chain has TRBV20-1 and TRBJ2-4; D is undetermined. V lost 3 bases and J 11 bases, leaving 8 bases between the germline ends. This CDR3 is 10 amino acids long. Germline values: CDR1 DFQATT, CDR2 SNEGSKA (reference sequence). The CDR3 DNA is TGCAGTGCTAGTGGGCCGGTTCAGTACTTC. It specifies CSASGPVQYF.

V and J are TRBV10-3 and TRBJ1-5, with D uncertain. Germline CDR1 reads ENHRY; CDR2 reads SYGVKD. V shed 0 bases and J shed 0 bases, with 12 bases lying between them. The length of the CDR3 is 17 residues. CDR3 protein: CAISESPAGVSNQPQHF. In DNA, the CDR3 is TGTGCCATCAGTGAGTCGCCCGCGGGAGTTAGCAATCAGCCCCAGCATTTT.

The genes are TRBV4-3 and TRBJ2-7; D is possibly TRBD1 (6 bases). Germline V gene sequence: CDR1 LGHNA, CDR2 YSLEER. The CDR3 covers 16 residues. V lost 1 base and J lost 0, with 13 bases in between. CDR3 sequence: CASSQGQGHSSYEQYF. The CDR3 region has the DNA TGCGCCAGCAGCCAAGGTCAGGGGCATAGCTCCTACGAGCAGTACTTC.

V and J are TRBV18 and TRBJ2-1, with D unclear. The J call may be mistaken, given a closer DNA end match to TRBJ2-7. The CDR3 is 17 residues long. The germline V gene has CDR1 KGHSH and CDR2 LQKENI. The CDR3 DNA reads TGTGCCAGCTCACCACGGGTGAACACTGGCCTTAACAATGAGCAGTACTTC. The encoded protein is CASSPRVNTGLNNEQYF.

The chain is built from TRBV4-1 and TRBJ2-3, with 7 bases matching TRBD1. Per germline, CDR1 MGHRA and CDR2 YSYEKL. The CDR3 consists of 15 residues. V was clipped by 2 bases and J by 3 bases; unmatched bases: 5. CDR3 bases: TGCGCCAGCAGCCAATCCATGACAGGGACAGATACGCAGTATTTT. Encoded protein: CASSQSMTGTDTQYF.

The J gene is TRBJ1-6, the V gene TRBV20-1; D uncertain. The V gene lost 0 bases and the J gene lost 13 bases, with 13 bases spanning the gap. CDR1 and CDR2 from the germline V gene are DFQATT and SNEGSKA (reference sequence). The CDR3 loop spans 13 amino acids. CDR3 region: CSAREAAFTPLHF. The CDR3 nucleotides are TGCAGTGCTAGAGAGGCAGCTTTTACCCCCCTCCACTTT.

The rearrangement uses TRBV27 and TRBJ2-1; 8 bases map to TRBD2. Germline loops: CDR1 MNHEY, CDR2 SMNVEV (reference sequence). J gave up 6 bases and V 3 bases, and 7 bases lay outside the gene matches. The CDR3 spans 15 residues. CDR3 residues: CASSFLAGGANEQFF. The DNA for the CDR3 is TGTGCCAGCAGTTTCCTGGCGGGAGGAGCCAATGAGCAGTTCTTC.

This clonotype was found a few times. The V call is TRBV4-1, the J call TRBJ2-5; D is ambiguous. The CDR3 extends over 15 amino acids. The V end was cut by 0 bases, the J end by 2 bases, with 10 bases between. Looked up from germline, CDR1 is MGHRA and CDR2 is YSYEKL. The CDR3, as DNA: TGCGCCAGCAGCCAAGACAGGCGAACTCAAGAGACCCAGTACTTC. Translation gives CASSQDRRTQETQYF.

The table lists this clonotype with a few counts. The rearrangement links TRBV9 to TRBJ1-1; D gene unclear. This CDR3 comprises 10 residues. Trimming left V 7 bases short and J 11 bases short, with 12 bases between. The germline gives CDR1 SGDLS, CDR2 YYNGEE. DNA of the CDR3: TGTGCCAGCGGTTCGGGCGGTGCTTTCTTT. Translated: CASGSGGAFF.

The gene calls are TRBV5-4 and TRBJ2-4; D possibly matches TRBD1 or TRBD2 (7 bases each). The DNA end favors TRBJ2-7, so the J call may be wrong. There are 15 residues in the CDR3. Germline CDR1 is SGHNT and CDR2 is YYREEE (reference sequence). The CDR3 protein is CASGLEPTGLGEQYF. CDR3 bases: TGTGCCAGCGGACTAGAACCGACAGGGTTAGGCGAGCAGTACTTC.

The gene calls are TRBV5-1 and TRBJ2-2, with 9 bases matching TRBD1. V lost 0 bases and J lost 6; bases outside the gene matches: 3. Per germline, CDR1 SGHRS and CDR2 YFSETQ. The CDR3 consists of 15 residues. CDR3 sequence reads: CASSLAQGAAGELFF. CDR3 DNA: TGCGCCAGCAGCTTGGCACAGGGGGCCGCCGGGGAGCTGTTTTTT.

A note on this clonotype: At one boundary the junction diverges from the germline segment, which might be a read error. This chain joins TRBV20-1 and TRBJ1-6; perhaps TRBD1 as D (5 bases). The CDR3 has 13 amino acids. Germline V lookup: CDR1 DFQATT, CDR2 SNEGSKA (reference sequence). The CDR3 sequence is CSANRDDNSPPHF. The CDR3 DNA follows: TGCAGTGCTAACCGGGACGATAATTCACCCCCCCACTTT.

The rearrangement uses TRBV6-4 and TRBJ2-1; 8 bases fit TRBD1. Per germline, CDR1 MRHNA and CDR2 SNTAGT. This CDR3 is built from 14 residues. With 5 bases clipped from V and 6 bases from J, the junction kept 6 bases outside the gene matches. Written as DNA, the CDR3 is TGTGCCAGCAGTCAAGACAGGGGAAGCAATGAGCAGTTCTTC. This sequence encodes CASSQDRGSNEQFF.

This chain connects TRBV20-1 to TRBJ1-2; 10 bases line up with TRBD1. Germline-derived CDR1 and CDR2 are DFQATT and SNEGSKA (reference sequence). V was clipped by 5 bases and J by 6 bases; unmatched bases: 12. The CDR3 spans 15 residues. CDR3 protein: CSALFYGTGEDGYTF. In DNA form, the CDR3 reads TGCAGTGCTCTTTTCTACGGGACAGGGGAGGATGGCTACACCTTC.

Only a few counts were recorded for this clonotype. The gene calls are TRBV10-3 and TRBJ2-5, with D perhaps matching TRBD2 (5 bases). This CDR3 is 14 amino acids long. Trimming cost V 2 bases and J 4 bases, with 11 bases left between them. Germline-derived CDR1 and CDR2 are ENHRY and SYGVKD. CDR3 in amino acids: CAISEATGVETQYF. In DNA, the CDR3 is TGTGCCATCAGTGAGGCTACCGGGGTAGAGACCCAGTACTTC.

The V and J genes are TRBV20-1 and TRBJ1-2; D may be TRBD1 (6 bases). Germline-derived CDR1 and CDR2 are DFQATT and SNEGSKA (reference sequence). The CDR3 runs to 16 residues. V lost 3 bases and J 4 bases, leaving 21 bases between the germline ends. The CDR3 loop is CSARDINTLGGYGYTF. As DNA, the CDR3 is TGCAGTGCTAGGGACATTAACACGCTAGGGGGCTATGGCTACACCTTC.

The chain combines TRBV14 with TRBJ2-2; TRBD1 matches 7 bases. The J segment lost 5 bases and the V segment lost 9 bases, leaving 9 bases of the junction unmatched. The CDR3 spans 14 residues. CDR1 SGHDN and CDR2 FVKESK come from the germline V gene. The CDR3: CASSGQSLTGELFF. CDR3 DNA sequence: TGTGCCAGTTCGGGACAGTCTTTGACCGGGGAGCTGTTTTTT.

The DNA for the CDR3 is TGTGCCAGCAGTCGCCGGGACAGCGCCTACGAGCAGTACTTC. Its translation is CASSRRDSAYEQYF. The chain recombines TRBV6-5 with TRBJ2-7; TRBD1 aligns across 7 bases. This CDR3 has 14 residues. Unmatched junction bases numbered 6, after V lost 5 bases and J lost 2 bases. Germline assignment: CDR1 MNHEY and CDR2 SVGAGI.

This rearrangement joins TRBV7-9 to TRBJ2-7; 8 bases map to TRBD1. Germline loops: CDR1 SEHNR, CDR2 FQNEAQ (reference sequence). The V segment lost 4 bases and the J segment 3 bases; nucleotides outside the gene matches: 11. The CDR3 has 16 amino acids. CDR3 nucleotides: TGTGCCAGCAGCTCAGCTCCAGGGGGCTACTACTACGAGCAGTACTTC. Translation: CASSSAPGGYYYEQYF.

The chain recombines TRBV5-1 with TRBJ1-6; D gene unclear. The germline CDR1 and CDR2 sequences are SGHRS and YFSETQ. V shed 0 bases and J shed 5 bases, with 9 bases lying between them. This CDR3 region has 15 residues. The CDR3 region has the DNA TGCGCCAGCAGCTTGGAGCAGGCAGATAATTCACCCCTCCACTTT. This translates into CASSLEQADNSPLHF.

V gene TRBV7-9 combines with J gene TRBJ1-4, with 7 positions matching TRBD1. Germline V gene sequence: CDR1 SEHNR, CDR2 FQNEAQ (reference sequence). The J segment lost 8 bases and the V segment lost 7 bases, leaving 10 bases of the junction unmatched. This CDR3 has 14 amino acids. The CDR3 nucleotides read TGTGCCAGCATCCTTACAGGGGAGGAAGAAAAACTGTTTTTT. It encodes CASILTGEEEKLFF.

This rearrangement joins TRBV2 to TRBJ1-1; no definite D call. Germline CDR1 is SNHLY and CDR2 is FYNNEI. With 11 bases removed from V and 4 bases from J, the gap between germline ends came to 11 bases. CDR3 length equals 11 residues. CDR3 in DNA: TGTGCCTGCCCCACAAGCACTGAAGCTTTCTTT. Its protein is CACPTSTEAFF.

V and J are TRBV20-1 and TRBJ2-3; 10 bases align to TRBD2. There are 15 residues in the CDR3. The J segment lost 3 bases and the V segment lost 6 bases, leaving 9 bases of the junction unmatched. Germline lookup yields CDR1 DFQATT and CDR2 SNEGSKA (reference sequence). The CDR3 region has the DNA TGCAGTGCGTCGCGAACTAGCGGGGATACAGATACGCAGTATTTT. It encodes CSASRTSGDTDTQYF.

The chain is built from TRBV20-1 and TRBJ2-5; D is perhaps TRBD2 (6 bases). The CDR3 runs 16 residues. Trimming stripped 3 bases from V and 2 bases from J, with 19 bases between. The germline V gene has CDR1 DFQATT and CDR2 SNEGSKA (reference sequence). The CDR3 loop reads CSARGMGLAEQETQYF. CDR3 nucleotide sequence: TGCAGTGCTAGGGGGATGGGTTTAGCGGAACAAGAGACCCAGTACTTC.

The chain couples TRBV6-2 or TRBV6-3 to TRBJ1-1, with D possibly matching TRBD1 (6 bases). CDR3 length equals 15 residues. V gave up 4 bases and J gave up 1 base, with 13 bases separating them. Germline CDR1 reads MNHEY; CDR2 reads SVGEGT. CDR3 residues: CASSFLSTGNTEAFF. CDR3 nucleotide sequence: TGTGCCAGCAGTTTCCTCTCGACAGGGAACACTGAAGCTTTCTTT.